These 27 T cell receptor beta chains came from one sample sequenced in a study of T cell responses to AZD1222 COVID-19 vaccine. Assay: immunoSEQ multiplex PCR; the TCRdb copy retains only in-frame clones and omits some. In the table there are 80,000 or so clones, roughly 80% of which are singletons. The sample here was peripheral blood, taken on day 0 of AZD1222 vaccination. These receptors were obtained from an adult in good health.

In this sample, this clone turned up once. This chain's CDR3 is CAPPRGQEKLFF. In nucleotides, the CDR3 is TGTGCCCCCCCCAGGGGTCAAGAAAAACTGTTTTTT. The chain links TRBV24-1 to TRBJ1-4; D is possibly TRBD1 (6 bases). CDR3 length: 12 residues. CDR1 is KGHDR, CDR2 SFDVKD, per germline. V was cut by 12 bases and J by 8 bases, with 15 bases left in between.

The CDR3 nucleotides read TGTGCCAGCAACAGGGTCCGGGGCAATGAGCAGTTCTTC. It specifies CASNRVRGNEQFF. This rearrangement joins TRBV28 to TRBJ2-1, with D possibly being TRBD1 (6 bases). V shed 7 bases and J shed 6 bases, with 13 bases lying between them. This CDR3 spans 13 amino acids. CDR1 is MDHEN, CDR2 SYDVKM, per germline.

This clone was observed a few times. The chain employs TRBV2 and TRBJ2-3; TRBD2 might be the D (6 bases). V was trimmed by 11 bases and J by 0 bases, leaving 15 bases between them. This CDR3 spans 14 amino acids. Germline V gene sequence: CDR1 SNHLY, CDR2 FYNNEI. The CDR3 protein is CAGGARLSTDTQYF. CDR3 DNA: TGTGCCGGAGGGGCTCGACTTAGCACAGATACGCAGTATTTT.

The V and J genes are TRBV11-2 and TRBJ2-1, with TRBD2 matching over 9 bases. The CDR3 has 18 residues. Germline V CDR1 and CDR2: SGHAT, FQNNGV. J gave up 3 bases and V 2 bases, and 11 bases lay outside the gene matches. Here the CDR3 reads CASSLSRVGGRVYNEQFF. The DNA of the CDR3 is TGTGCCAGCAGCTTATCCCGAGTCGGCGGGAGGGTCTACAATGAGCAGTTCTTC.

This CDR3 reads CASSYRAESSNYGYTF. CDR3 DNA sequence: TGTGCCAGCAGTTACCGGGCGGAGAGTTCTAACTATGGCTACACCTTC. The V and J genes are TRBV6-5 and TRBJ1-2; D call uncertain. Germline-derived CDR1 and CDR2 are MNHEY and SVGAGI. The length of the CDR3 is 16 residues. Trimming pared 2 bases from V and 0 bases from J, leaving 13 bases between.

The CDR3 coding sequence is TGTGCCAGCAGCTTGCCGGGACAGGGGTTCTATGGCTACACCTTC. It is translated as CASSLPGQGFYGYTF. The chain uses TRBV5-4 and TRBJ1-2, with TRBD1 identical over 10 bases. This CDR3 region has 15 residues. With V trimmed by 1 base and J by 4 bases, 4 bases remained unmatched. Germline CDR1 reads SGHNT; CDR2 reads YYREEE (reference sequence).

The chain couples TRBV2 to TRBJ2-1; 7 bases fit TRBD2. This CDR3 spans 13 amino acids. Trimming at V came to 10 bases and at J to 4 bases, leaving 7 bases not matched to a gene. CDR1 is SNHLY and CDR2 is FYNNEI in the germline V gene. Here the CDR3 reads CATGLAVYNEQFF. CDR3 DNA: TGTGCCACCGGCCTAGCGGTTTACAATGAGCAGTTCTTC. Full variable domain (missing parts from reference TRBV2 and TRBJ2-1): EPEVTQTPSHQVTQMGQEVILRCVPISNHLYFYWYRQILGQKVEFLVSFYNNEISEKSEIFDDQFSVERPDGSNFTLKIRSTKLEDSAMYFCATGLAVYNEQFFGPGTRLTVL.

The chain combines TRBV4-3 with TRBJ1-4, with TRBD1 as a possible D gene (6 bases). V shed 2 bases and J shed 3 bases, with 16 bases lying between them. The CDR3 sequence is 17 residues long. The germline V gene has CDR1 LGHNA and CDR2 YSLEER. CDR3 region: CASSQSSLGGANEKLFF. The CDR3 DNA reads TGCGCCAGCAGCCAATCCTCCTTAGGGGGGGCTAATGAAAAACTGTTTTTT.

This clone has just one count. Other DNA sequences from this sample encode an identical CDR3 as well. The chain employs TRBV6-5 and TRBJ1-4; 9 nucleotides align to TRBD1. With 6 bases clipped from V and 4 bases from J, the junction kept 3 bases outside the gene matches. The CDR3 consists of 14 residues. Germline V gene sequence: CDR1 MNHEY, CDR2 SVGAGI. The CDR3 reads CASSRQGGNEKLFF. In DNA, the CDR3 is TGTGCCAGCAGCCGACAGGGGGGTAATGAAAAACTGTTTTTT.

The CDR3 spells CASSYAGLAGGDTGELFF. CDR3 DNA: TGTGCCAGCAGTTATGCCGGTCTAGCGGGAGGTGACACCGGGGAGCTGTTTTTT. This chain uses TRBV27 with TRBJ2-2; 11 bases match TRBD2. Trimming removed 4 bases from V and 3 bases from J; junction bases left unmatched: 10. The CDR3 is made up of 18 amino acids. In germline, CDR1 is MNHEY, CDR2 SMNVEV (reference sequence).

This rearrangement joins TRBV25-1 to TRBJ2-5, with D perhaps assigned TRBD1 or TRBD2 (5 bases each). V was pared by 2 bases and J by 3 bases, with 22 bases between. This CDR3 has 18 residues. CDR1 is MGHDK, CDR2 SYGVNS, per germline. CDR3 nucleotide sequence: TGTGCCAGCAGTGAAAGTGGACACAGAGGGATCGGGAAAGAGACCCAGTACTTC. Amino acid sequence: CASSESGHRGIGKETQYF.

The genes are TRBV5-1 and TRBJ2-3; tentatively, D is TRBD1 or TRBD2 (6 bases each). Per the germline V gene, CDR1 is SGHRS and CDR2 is YFSETQ. The ends were cut back, 1 base at V and 5 bases at J, with 14 bases in the middle. This CDR3 is built from 15 residues. The CDR3 coding sequence is TGCGCCAGCAGCTTGTTGGGGGGCGCAAGAGATACGCAGTATTTT. It specifies CASSLLGGARDTQYF.

This clone was detected a few times. The chain employs TRBV6-2 or TRBV6-3 and TRBJ1-2; unclear D gene. Germline V gene lookup returns CDR1 MNHEY and CDR2 SVGEGT. The ends were cut back, 5 bases at V and 8 bases at J, with 12 bases in the middle. This CDR3 is 12 amino acids long. CDR3 sequence: CASSHPTGGYTF. CDR3 DNA sequence: TGTGCCAGCAGTCACCCAACGGGCGGCTACACCTTC.

The V and J genes are TRBV7-9 and TRBJ1-4; TRBD1 aligns across 7 bases. The V gene's germline CDR1 is SEHNR and CDR2 FQNEAQ (reference sequence). Losses at the gene ends were 2 bases for V and 8 bases for J; bases not matched to a gene: 5. This CDR3 is built from 14 residues. CDR3 sequence (DNA): TGTGCCAGCAGCTTACCAGGGGGAGGAGAAAAACTGTTTTTT. It translates to CASSLPGGGEKLFF.

The chain employs TRBV5-1 and TRBJ1-2; D unclear. Trimming left V 6 bases short and J 6 bases short, with 18 bases between. CDR3 length equals 14 residues. The germline CDR1 and CDR2 sequences are SGHRS and YFSETQ. CDR3 DNA: TGCGCCAGCAACGACGGTGGCACTACTAATGGCTACACCTTC. This sequence encodes CASNDGGTTNGYTF.

This clone appeared a few times. The rearrangement links TRBV19 to TRBJ1-4; D perhaps matches TRBD1 (6 bases). Germline CDR1 and CDR2: LNHDA and SQIVND (reference sequence). V was clipped by 4 bases and J by 8 bases, with 35 bases between them. The CDR3 has 21 amino acids. The CDR3 is CASSTPRKPASGSVRGEKLFF. Written as DNA, the CDR3 is TGTGCCAGTAGTACCCCAAGAAAGCCCGCTTCCGGGTCAGTAAGGGGGGAAAAACTGTTTTTT.

The genes are TRBV14 and TRBJ2-1; D gene ambiguous. The CDR3 sequence is 16 residues long. Between the trimmed V and J ends, which lost 0 bases and 5 bases, there was a span of 14 bases. CDR1 and CDR2 from the germline V gene are SGHDN and FVKESK. The CDR3 here is CASSQEAYWTDNEQFF. The DNA of the CDR3 is TGTGCCAGCAGCCAAGAAGCCTACTGGACGGACAATGAGCAGTTCTTC.

This chain uses TRBV7-3 with TRBJ2-3; either TRBD1 or TRBD2 may fit D (7 bases each). The V and J ends lost 5 bases and 1 base respectively, with 13 bases between them. Looked up from germline, CDR1 is SGHTA and CDR2 is FQGTGA. This CDR3 is 15 amino acids long. Written as DNA, the CDR3 is TGTGCCAGCAGCCGGCAGGGGGGGCGCACAGATACGCAGTATTTT. It translates to CASSRQGGRTDTQYF.

A remark on this clone: Because the CDR3's place on the DNA is in doubt, the DNA is left out and the CDR3 is given as listed by TCRdb. The chain has TRBV5-1 and TRBJ1-5. The CDR3 spans 24 residues, counting both ends. Germline lookup yields CDR1 SGHRS and CDR2 YFSETQ. CDR3 in amino acids: CASSCLKSGAISPSILVMHQPQHF.

The genes are TRBV6-2 or TRBV6-3 and TRBJ1-5; 7 bases match TRBD1. Germline V gene data show CDR1 as MNHEY and CDR2 as SVGEGT. The V segment lost 0 bases and the J segment 2 bases; nucleotides outside the gene matches: 4. The CDR3 extends over 16 amino acids. The CDR3 DNA reads as TGTGCCAGCAGTTACTCGCCAGACAGGGGCAATCAGCCCCAGCATTTT. This translates into CASSYSPDRGNQPQHF.

The gene calls are TRBV7-2 and TRBJ1-6; the match to TRBD1 covers 9 bases. The germline V gene encodes CDR1 SGHTA and CDR2 FQGNSA. This CDR3 has 15 residues. The V and J ends lost 5 bases and 7 bases, in that order; junction bases with no gene match: 6. CDR3 coding DNA: TGTGCCAGCAGCGGGACAGGGAATCCCAATTCACCCCTCCACTTT. Its translation is CASSGTGNPNSPLHF.

This sequence joins TRBV19 and TRBJ2-3, with D hard to call. Germline V CDR1 and CDR2: LNHDA, SQIVND (reference sequence). V was shortened by 5 bases and J by 5 bases, with 11 bases between the two germline ends. The CDR3 runs 13 residues. The CDR3 sequence: CASSPSPGDTQYF. The CDR3 bases are TGTGCCAGTAGTCCCTCACCCGGAGATACGCAGTATTTT.

The chain uses TRBV10-3 and TRBJ1-4; D remains unclear. The V end lost 8 bases, the J end lost 4 bases, and 8 bases lay between the germline ends. The V gene's germline CDR1 is ENHRY and CDR2 SYGVKD. The length of the CDR3 is 12 residues. CDR3 residues: CAIAGNNEKLFF. CDR3 nucleotide sequence: TGTGCCATCGCGGGTAATAATGAAAAACTGTTTTTT.

A few counts support this clone. The chain uses TRBV7-2 and TRBJ2-1; weak D call: TRBD2 (6 bases). The germline gives CDR1 SGHTA, CDR2 FQGNSA. Trimming shortened V by 4 bases and J by 5 bases, and 18 bases separated the two germline ends. The length of the CDR3 is 16 residues. The CDR3 loop reads CASSYSIAPGDNEQFF. CDR3 DNA sequence: TGTGCCAGCAGCTACTCGATTGCTCCGGGGGACAATGAGCAGTTCTTC.

The chain links TRBV19 to TRBJ2-7, with TRBD1 matching 9 bases. Trimming cost V 7 bases and J 2 bases; bases outside gene matches: 6. The CDR3 contains 14 residues. In germline, CDR1 is LNHDA, CDR2 SQIVND (reference sequence). In nucleotides, the CDR3 is TGTGCCAGTATCGTAGGGACAGGGACCTACGAGCAGTACTTC. It yields the protein CASIVGTGTYEQYF. Together with reference TRBV19 and TRBJ2-7, the CDR3 gives the full variable domain: DGGITQSPKYLFRKEGQNVTLSCEQNLNHDAMYWYRQDPGQGLRLIYYSQIVNDFQKGDIAEGYSVSREKKESFPLTVTSAQKNPTAFYLCASIVGTGTYEQYFGPGTRLTVT.

The J gene is TRBJ2-3, the V gene TRBV7-2; 13 positions agree with TRBD2. This CDR3 has 14 residues. Trimming took 6 bases from V and 7 from J; bases not matched to a gene: 4. Looked up from germline, CDR1 is SGHTA and CDR2 is FQGNSA. The CDR3 DNA reads TGTGCCAGCAGAGGACTAGCGGGGGCCAATACGCAGTATTTT. It translates to CASRGLAGANTQYF.

The chain couples TRBV19 to TRBJ2-7; TRBD2 aligns across 12 bases. This CDR3 spans 14 amino acids. V was pared by 6 bases and J by 4 bases, with 4 bases of the junction left unmatched. The germline CDR1 and CDR2 sequences are LNHDA and SQIVND (reference sequence). The CDR3 here is CASSRTSGAYEQYF. The DNA for the CDR3 is TGTGCCAGTAGCAGGACTAGCGGGGCTTACGAGCAGTACTTC.